These T cell receptor beta chains were read from a single sample in a study of T cells in Graves' hyperthyroidism and ophthalmopathy. MiXCR, run by TCRdb on the multiplex PCR reads, gives a single entry per CDR3 protein. The data show hundreds of thousands of distinct CDR3 sequences, more than 12% seen once. Material for sequencing was blood. Receptors originate from a woman aged 50 to 65 with Graves' ophthalmopathy. CDR3s include the opening cysteine and the closing phenylalanine or tryptophan. The D gene is left open where the match is weak. Size is omitted from some rows. Given values are once, few, many or a class for expanded clones.

d_gene	v_gene	abundance	j_gene	CDR3aa	CDR3nt
TRBD2	TRBV7-2	many	TRBJ2-7	CASSLPRAGLEQYF	TGTGCCAGCAGCTTACCCCGAGCGGGACTCGAGCAGTACTTC
-	TRBV7-9	-	TRBJ2-3	CASSFHSLGDTQYF	TGTGCCAGCAGCTTCCACTCCCTAGGCGATACGCAGTATTTT
-	TRBV15	few	TRBJ2-2	CATSRDLLSLNTGELFF	TGTGCCACCAGCAGAGATCTTTTGAGCCTGAACACCGGGGAGCTGTTTTTT
TRBD1	TRBV6-2/TRBV6-3	many	TRBJ2-7	CASSYLRGQGYYEQYF	TGTGCCAGCAGTTACCTACGGGGACAGGGGTACTACGAGCAGTACTTC
TRBD1	TRBV5-1	many	TRBJ2-7	CASSRDRGADEQYF	TGCGCCAGCAGCAGAGACAGGGGTGCCGACGAGCAGTACTTC
TRBD1	TRBV12-3/TRBV12-4	many	TRBJ1-5	CASRLQGGNQPQHF	TGTGCCAGCAGGTTACAGGGGGGGAATCAGCCCCAGCATTTT
TRBD2	TRBV7-3	few	TRBJ2-3	CASSQISGLEADTQYF	TGTGCCAGCAGCCAGATCTCGGGACTAGAGGCAGATACGCAGTATTTT
TRBD1	TRBV19	few	TRBJ2-2	CASRGQGAVGELFF	TGTGCCAGTAGGGGACAGGGGGCGGTCGGGGAGCTGTTTTTT
TRBD1	TRBV11-2	-	TRBJ2-2	CASSFGQGYSGELFF	TGTGCCAGCAGTTTCGGACAGGGGTACAGCGGGGAGCTGTTTTTT
-	TRBV19	-	TRBJ2-1	CASSIPGGRVEQFF	TGTGCCAGTAGTATCCCCGGGGGTCGGGTTGAGCAGTTCTTC
TRBD2	TRBV3-1	many	TRBJ2-1	CASSHASGTRSEQFF	TGTGCCAGCAGCCATGCCTCCGGGACTAGAAGTGAGCAGTTCTTC
-	TRBV20-1	-	TRBJ1-2	CSARRFGRGANYGYTF	TGCAGTGCTAGGCGCTTTGGCCGGGGAGCTAACTATGGCTACACCTTC
-	TRBV28	-	TRBJ2-5	CASSLGVLETQYF	TGTGCCAGCAGTTTGGGAGTTTTAGAGACCCAGTACTTC
TRBD2	TRBV15	few	TRBJ2-1	CATSSTSGRREKQFF	TGTGCCACCAGCAGTACTAGCGGGAGGAGGGAAAAGCAGTTCTTC
TRBD2	TRBV5-1	many	TRBJ2-1	CASSPISGDNEQFF	TGCGCCAGCAGCCCTATTAGCGGGGACAATGAGCAGTTCTTC
-	TRBV6-2/TRBV6-3	many	TRBJ1-5	CASTLRGYNQPQHF	TGTGCCAGCACCCTAAGGGGGTACAATCAGCCCCAGCATTTT
-	TRBV12-3/TRBV12-4	once	TRBJ2-5	CASSFYLTETQYF	TGTGCCAGCAGTTTTTACTTGACAGAGACCCAGTACTTC
TRBD2	TRBV6-1	many	TRBJ2-7	CASSEAALAGLYEQYF	TGTGCCAGCAGTGAAGCGGCGCTAGCGGGCCTCTACGAGCAGTACTTC
TRBD2	TRBV12-3/TRBV12-4	few	TRBJ2-4	CASREGAVAKNIQYF	TGTGCCAGCCGGGAGGGAGCGGTGGCCAAAAACATTCAGTACTTC
-	TRBV15	-	TRBJ1-1	CATSRVNPTEAFF	TGTGCCACCAGCAGAGTGAACCCCACTGAAGCTTTCTTT
-	TRBV27	many	TRBJ2-7	CASSLSSGYEQYF	TGTGCCAGCAGCCTGTCATCAGGGTACGAGCAGTACTTC
-	TRBV28	-	TRBJ2-1	CASSTRTLGGNEQFF	TGTGCCAGCAGTACCCGGACCCTCGGGGGCAATGAGCAGTTCTTC
-	TRBV5-5	few	TRBJ1-4	CASSLVGDSEKLFF	TGTGCCAGCAGCTTGGTAGGGGATAGTGAAAAACTGTTTTTT
-	TRBV9	few	TRBJ2-2	CASSVMSFGVTGELFF	TGTGCCAGCAGCGTAATGAGTTTTGGGGTCACCGGGGAGCTGTTTTTT
-	TRBV19	many	TRBJ2-1	CASGHIYNEQFF	TGTGCCAGTGGACACATCTACAATGAGCAGTTCTTC
-	TRBV6-1	few	TRBJ1-5	CASSLRQVPSNQPQHF	TGTGCCAGCAGTTTGCGACAGGTTCCTAGCAATCAGCCCCAGCATTTT
TRBD2	TRBV10-3	many	TRBJ2-3	CAISASGQVATDTQYF	TGTGCCATCAGTGCTAGCGGGCAGGTAGCCACAGATACGCAGTATTTT
-	TRBV7-2	few	TRBJ1-5	CASSFTSQPQHF	TGTGCCAGCAGCTTCACCAGTCAGCCCCAGCATTTT
TRBD2	TRBV7-2	many	TRBJ2-5	CASSPWGRAEETQYF	TGTGCCAGCAGCCCATGGGGGAGGGCCGAAGAGACCCAGTACTTC
TRBD1	TRBV6-2/TRBV6-3	-	TRBJ2-2	CASRLGQGATVTGELFF	TGTGCCAGCAGACTTGGACAGGGGGCGACGGTCACCGGGGAGCTGTTTTTT
-	TRBV5-1	few	TRBJ2-7	CASSLGVGSFYEQYF	TGCGCCAGCAGCTTGGGGGTCGGATCGTTCTACGAGCAGTACTTC
-	TRBV6-9	-	TRBJ1-2	CASSYRLGGGDYGYTF	TGTGCCAGCAGTTACCGTTTGGGCGGAGGAGACTATGGCTACACCTTC
TRBD2	TRBV4-3	-	TRBJ2-1	CASSQGGGKFYNEQFF	TGCGCCAGCAGCCAAGGGGGGGGAAAGTTCTACAATGAGCAGTTCTTC
-	TRBV15	few	TRBJ2-1	CATRGSFSIYNEQFF	TGTGCCACCAGGGGCTCCTTTTCTATTTACAATGAGCAGTTCTTC
-	TRBV28	few	TRBJ1-5	CASSKLTGDQPQHF	TGTGCCAGCAGTAAACTTACAGGTGATCAGCCCCAGCATTTT
-	TRBV20-1	-	TRBJ2-5	CSARSGQETQYF	TGCAGTGCTAGAAGCGGCCAAGAGACCCAGTACTTC
-	TRBV6-2/TRBV6-3	few	TRBJ2-6	CASKRGGSGANVLTF	TGTGCCAGCAAACGTGGGGGCTCTGGGGCCAACGTCCTGACTTTC
-	TRBV18	many	TRBJ1-1	CASSPPRGEAFF	TGTGCCAGCTCACCGCCACGTGGTGAAGCTTTCTTT
TRBD2	TRBV2	many	TRBJ2-5	CASSEALAGDQETQYF	TGTGCCAGCAGTGAAGCGCTAGCGGGAGACCAAGAGACCCAGTACTTC
-	TRBV7-6	few	TRBJ2-7	CASSLTSEGGTYEQYF	TGTGCCAGCAGCTTGACGTCGGAGGGGGGAACCTACGAGCAGTACTTC
TRBD1	TRBV6-1	-	TRBJ1-1	CASSEAAGGLNTEAFF	TGTGCCAGCAGTGAGGCGGCAGGGGGTTTGAACACTGAAGCTTTCTTT
-	TRBV11-3	few	TRBJ2-5	CASSLDSGTQYF	TGTGCCAGCAGCTTGGATTCCGGGACCCAGTACTTC
-	TRBV12-3/TRBV12-4	few	TRBJ2-2	CASSFFEGGELFF	TGTGCCAGCAGTTTTTTTGAGGGCGGGGAGCTGTTTTTT
-	TRBV7-2	-	TRBJ2-7	CASSLGSAPHYEQYF	TGTGCCAGCAGCTTAGGTAGCGCCCCGCACTACGAGCAGTACTTC
TRBD1	TRBV28	many	TRBJ1-2	CASSDAGPTQGDGYTF	TGTGCCAGCAGCGATGCTGGTCCCACCCAGGGGGATGGCTACACCTTC
-	TRBV28	many	TRBJ1-5	CASGIFIAGNQPQHF	TGTGCCAGCGGGATCTTTATAGCAGGGAATCAGCCCCAGCATTTT
TRBD1	TRBV5-1	many	TRBJ2-2	CASRWGQGNTGELFF	TGCGCCAGCAGATGGGGACAGGGAAACACCGGGGAGCTGTTTTTT
-	TRBV3-1	many	TRBJ1-1	CASSQDTEASNTEAFF	TGTGCCAGCAGCCAAGATACAGAGGCTTCGAACACTGAAGCTTTCTTT